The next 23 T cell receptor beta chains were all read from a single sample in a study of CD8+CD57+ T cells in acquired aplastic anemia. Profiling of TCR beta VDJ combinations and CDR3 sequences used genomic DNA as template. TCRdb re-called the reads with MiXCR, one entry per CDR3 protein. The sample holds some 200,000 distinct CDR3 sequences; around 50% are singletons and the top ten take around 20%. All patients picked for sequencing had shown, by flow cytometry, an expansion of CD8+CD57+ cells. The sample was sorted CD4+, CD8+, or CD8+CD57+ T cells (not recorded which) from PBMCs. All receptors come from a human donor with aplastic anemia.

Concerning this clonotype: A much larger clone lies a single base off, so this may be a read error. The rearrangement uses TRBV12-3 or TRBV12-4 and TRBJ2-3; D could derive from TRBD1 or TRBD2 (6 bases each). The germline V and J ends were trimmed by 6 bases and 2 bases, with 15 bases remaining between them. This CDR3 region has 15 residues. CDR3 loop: CASSLRRGHTDTQYF. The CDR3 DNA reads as TGTGCCAGCAGCCTAAGGAGGGGACACACAGATACGCAGTATTTT.

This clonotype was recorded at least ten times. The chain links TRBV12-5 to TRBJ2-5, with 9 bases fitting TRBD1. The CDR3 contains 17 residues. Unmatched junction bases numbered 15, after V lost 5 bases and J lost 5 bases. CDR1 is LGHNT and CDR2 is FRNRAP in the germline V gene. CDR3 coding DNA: TGTGCTAGTGGTGAAACCGGGACAGGGTGGTCGGTGGAGACCCAGTACTTC. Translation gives CASGETGTGWSVETQYF.

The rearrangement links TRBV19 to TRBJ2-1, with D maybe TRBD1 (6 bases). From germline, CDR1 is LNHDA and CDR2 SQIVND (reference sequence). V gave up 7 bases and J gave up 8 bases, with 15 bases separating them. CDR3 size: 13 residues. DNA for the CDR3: TGTGCCAGTACCCTAACTGGGGGCTATGAGCAGTTCTTC. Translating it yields CASTLTGGYEQFF.

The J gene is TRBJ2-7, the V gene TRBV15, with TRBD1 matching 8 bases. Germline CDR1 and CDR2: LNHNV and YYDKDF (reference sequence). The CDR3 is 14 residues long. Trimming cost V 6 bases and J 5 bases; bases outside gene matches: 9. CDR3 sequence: CATRSGQGWDEQYF. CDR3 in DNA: TGTGCCACCAGGTCAGGACAGGGCTGGGACGAGCAGTACTTC.

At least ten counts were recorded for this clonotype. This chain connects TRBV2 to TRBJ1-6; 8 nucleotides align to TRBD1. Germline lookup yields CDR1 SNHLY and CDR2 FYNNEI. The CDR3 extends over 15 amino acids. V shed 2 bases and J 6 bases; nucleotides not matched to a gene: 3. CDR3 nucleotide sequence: TGTGCCAGCAGTGAAATAGGGACAGGTAATTCACCCCTCCACTTT. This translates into CASSEIGTGNSPLHF.

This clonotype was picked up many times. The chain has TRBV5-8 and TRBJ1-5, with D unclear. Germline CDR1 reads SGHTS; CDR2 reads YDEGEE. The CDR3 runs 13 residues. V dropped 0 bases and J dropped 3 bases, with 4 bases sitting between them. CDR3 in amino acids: CASSLGFNQPQHF. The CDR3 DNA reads TGTGCCAGCAGCTTGGGTTTCAATCAGCCCCAGCATTTT.

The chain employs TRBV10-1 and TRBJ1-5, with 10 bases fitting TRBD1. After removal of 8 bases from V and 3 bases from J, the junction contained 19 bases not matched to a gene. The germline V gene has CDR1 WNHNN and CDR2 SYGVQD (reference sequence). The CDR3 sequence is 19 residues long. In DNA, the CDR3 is TGCGCCAGCGGTACCGGGACAGGGGTTTTAAGGGGACACAATCAGCCCCAGCATTTT. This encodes CASGTGTGVLRGHNQPQHF.

Here the CDR3 DNA reads TGCGCCAGCCGGACAGTACCTAATGAAAAACTGTTTTTT. Translating it yields CASRTVPNEKLFF. The chain is built from TRBV5-1 and TRBJ1-4; tentatively, D is TRBD1 (6 bases). V lost 7 bases, J lost 3 bases, and 10 bases lay in between. CDR3 size: 13 residues. Germline V gene lookup returns CDR1 SGHRS and CDR2 YFSETQ.

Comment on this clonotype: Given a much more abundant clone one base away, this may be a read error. The CDR3 region is CASRPQGAPNSSQPQHF. The CDR3 coding sequence is TGTGCCAGTAGACCACAGGGGGCGCCGAATAGCAGTCAGCCCCAGCATTTT. The genes are TRBV19 and TRBJ1-5; TRBD1 aligns across 9 bases. This CDR3 has 17 residues. Per the germline V gene, CDR1 is LNHDA and CDR2 is SQIVND (reference sequence). Drawing the rest from reference TRBV19 and TRBJ1-5, the complete variable domain is DGGITQSPKYLFRKEGQNVTLSCEQNLNHDAMYWYRQDPGQGLRLIYYSQIVNDFQKGDIAEGYSVSREKKESFPLTVTSAQKNPTAFYLCASRPQGAPNSSQPQHFGDGTRLSIL.

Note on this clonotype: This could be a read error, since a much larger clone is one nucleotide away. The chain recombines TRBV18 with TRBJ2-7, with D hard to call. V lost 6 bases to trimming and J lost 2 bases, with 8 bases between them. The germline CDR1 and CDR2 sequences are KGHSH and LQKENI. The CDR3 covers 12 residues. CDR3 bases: TGTGCCAGCTCGGGCCGGGCCTACGAGCAGTACTTC. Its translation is CASSGRAYEQYF.

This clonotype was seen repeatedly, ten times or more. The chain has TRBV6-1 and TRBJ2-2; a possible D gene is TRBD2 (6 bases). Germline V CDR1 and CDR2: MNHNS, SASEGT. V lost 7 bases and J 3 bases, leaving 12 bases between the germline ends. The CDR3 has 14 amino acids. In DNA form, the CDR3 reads TGTGCCAGCACTGATAGCGGCTACACCGGGGAGCTGTTTTTT. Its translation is CASTDSGYTGELFF.

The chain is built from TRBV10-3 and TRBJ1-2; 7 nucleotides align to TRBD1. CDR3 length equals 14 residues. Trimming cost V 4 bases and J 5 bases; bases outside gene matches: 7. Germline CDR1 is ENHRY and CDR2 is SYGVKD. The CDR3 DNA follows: TGTGCCATCAGTGGAAGGGGACAGCGTTATGGCTACACCTTC. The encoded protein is CAISGRGQRYGYTF.

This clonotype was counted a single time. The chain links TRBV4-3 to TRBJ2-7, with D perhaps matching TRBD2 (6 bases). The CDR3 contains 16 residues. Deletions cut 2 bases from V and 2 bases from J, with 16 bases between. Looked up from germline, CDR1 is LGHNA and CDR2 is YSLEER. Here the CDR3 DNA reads TGCGCCAGCAGCCAATACTTGGGACTCCTGCCCTACGAGCAGTACTTC. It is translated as CASSQYLGLLPYEQYF.

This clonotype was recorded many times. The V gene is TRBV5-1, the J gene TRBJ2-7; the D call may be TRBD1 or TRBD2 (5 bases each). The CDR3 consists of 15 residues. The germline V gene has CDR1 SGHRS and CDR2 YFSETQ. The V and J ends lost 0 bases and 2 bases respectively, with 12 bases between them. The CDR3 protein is CASSLAGTETYEQYF. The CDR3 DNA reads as TGCGCCAGCAGCTTGGCCGGGACCGAGACCTACGAGCAGTACTTC.

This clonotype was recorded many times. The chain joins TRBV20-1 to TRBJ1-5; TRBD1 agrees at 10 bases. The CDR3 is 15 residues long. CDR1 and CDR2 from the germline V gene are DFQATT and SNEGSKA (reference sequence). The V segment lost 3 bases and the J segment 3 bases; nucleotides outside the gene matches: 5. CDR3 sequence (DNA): TGCAGTGCTAGGCCGGGACAGGGGCCCAATCAGCCCCAGCATTTT. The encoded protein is CSARPGQGPNQPQHF.

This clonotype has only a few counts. CDR3 region: CASSLGPDRGWPGELFF. CDR3 nucleotides: TGTGCCAGCAGTTTAGGTCCGGACAGGGGTTGGCCCGGGGAGCTGTTTTTT. The rearrangement joins TRBV12-3 or TRBV12-4 to TRBJ2-2, with 9 bases matching TRBD1. CDR3 size: 17 residues. Germline trimming cut 1 base from V and 6 bases from J; bases unmatched to any gene: 9.

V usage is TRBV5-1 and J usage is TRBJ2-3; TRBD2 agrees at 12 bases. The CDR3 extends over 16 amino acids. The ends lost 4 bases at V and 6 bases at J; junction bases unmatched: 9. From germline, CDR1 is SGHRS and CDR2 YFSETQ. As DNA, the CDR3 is TGCGCCAGCAGCAGTCTAGCGGGGGGGGAGCCTGATACGCAGTATTTT. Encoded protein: CASSSLAGGEPDTQYF.

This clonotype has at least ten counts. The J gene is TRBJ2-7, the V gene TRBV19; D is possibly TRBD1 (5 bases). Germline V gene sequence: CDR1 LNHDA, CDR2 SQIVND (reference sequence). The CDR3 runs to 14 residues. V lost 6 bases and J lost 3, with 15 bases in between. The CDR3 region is CASSTPGRDYEQYF. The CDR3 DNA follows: TGTGCCAGTAGCACCCCCGGCAGGGACTACGAGCAGTACTTC. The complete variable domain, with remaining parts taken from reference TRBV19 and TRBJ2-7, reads DGGITQSPKYLFRKEGQNVTLSCEQNLNHDAMYWYRQDPGQGLRLIYYSQIVNDFQKGDIAEGYSVSREKKESFPLTVTSAQKNPTAFYLCASSTPGRDYEQYFGPGTRLTVT.

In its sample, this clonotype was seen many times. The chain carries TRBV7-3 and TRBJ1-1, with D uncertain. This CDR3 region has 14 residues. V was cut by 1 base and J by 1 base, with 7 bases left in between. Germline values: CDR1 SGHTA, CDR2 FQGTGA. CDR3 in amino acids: CASSLMRGNTEAFF. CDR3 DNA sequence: TGTGCCAGCAGCTTAATGCGAGGGAACACTGAAGCTTTCTTT.

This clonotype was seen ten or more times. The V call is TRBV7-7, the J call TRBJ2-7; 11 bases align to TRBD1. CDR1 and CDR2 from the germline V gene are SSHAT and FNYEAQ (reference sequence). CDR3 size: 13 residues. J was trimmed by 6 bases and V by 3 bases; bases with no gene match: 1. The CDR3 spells CASSLGTGGEQYF. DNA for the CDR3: TGTGCCAGCAGCTTGGGGACAGGGGGCGAGCAGTACTTC.

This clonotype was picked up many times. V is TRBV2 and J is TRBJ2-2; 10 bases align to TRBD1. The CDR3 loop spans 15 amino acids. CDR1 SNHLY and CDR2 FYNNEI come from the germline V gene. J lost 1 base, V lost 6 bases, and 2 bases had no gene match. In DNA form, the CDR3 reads TGTGCCAGCAGGGACAGGGGGATGAACACCGGGGAGCTGTTTTTT. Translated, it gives CASRDRGMNTGELFF.

CDR3 in amino acids: CASSREPAVGGELFF. The CDR3 DNA reads as TGTGCCAGCAGCCGAGAGCCAGCGGTGGGCGGGGAGCTGTTTTTT. J is TRBJ2-2 and V is TRBV3-1; perhaps TRBD2 as D (5 bases). The CDR3 has 15 amino acids. V was pared by 4 bases and J by 7 bases, with 16 bases between. The V gene's germline CDR1 is LGHDT and CDR2 YNNKEL (reference sequence).

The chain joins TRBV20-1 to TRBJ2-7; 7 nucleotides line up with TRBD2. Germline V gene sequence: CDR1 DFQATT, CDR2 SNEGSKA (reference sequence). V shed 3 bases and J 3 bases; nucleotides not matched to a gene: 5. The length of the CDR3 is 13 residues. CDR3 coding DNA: TGCAGTGCTAGTGGAACTAGCGACTACGAGCAGTACTTC. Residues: CSASGTSDYEQYF.